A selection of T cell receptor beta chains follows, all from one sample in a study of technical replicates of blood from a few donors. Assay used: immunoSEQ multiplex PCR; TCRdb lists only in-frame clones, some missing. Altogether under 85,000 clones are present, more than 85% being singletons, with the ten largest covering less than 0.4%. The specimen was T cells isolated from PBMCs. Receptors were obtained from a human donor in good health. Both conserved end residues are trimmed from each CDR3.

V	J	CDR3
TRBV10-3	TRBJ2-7	AISGGYEQY
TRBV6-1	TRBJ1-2	ASSPNTDNYGYT
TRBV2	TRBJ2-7	ASSPSASYEQY
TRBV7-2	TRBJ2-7	ASSLVGTSGTSYEQY
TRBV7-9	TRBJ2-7	ASSLASKYEQY
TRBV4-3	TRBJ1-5	ASSQEWGEQVEQPQH
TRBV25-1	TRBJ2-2	ASSGLASGELF
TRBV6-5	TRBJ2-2	ASSYRATGELF
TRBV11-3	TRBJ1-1	ASSSWTGNAEAF
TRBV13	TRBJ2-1	ASSPDWDNEQF
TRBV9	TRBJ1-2	ASSVGGQNNLYGYT
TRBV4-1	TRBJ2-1	ASSQAWREGLNEQF
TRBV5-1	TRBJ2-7	ASSPLAGARDEQY
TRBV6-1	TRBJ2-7	ASSEKGGVLGQY
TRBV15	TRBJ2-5	ATSRELTGQETQY
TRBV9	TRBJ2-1	ASSVSGTSTNEQF
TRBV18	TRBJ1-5	ASSPPGSGNQPQH
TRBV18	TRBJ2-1	ASSPGTSGSNEQF
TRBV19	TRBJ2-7	ASSPTGASGRYEQY
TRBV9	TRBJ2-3	ASSVDRGGWDTQY
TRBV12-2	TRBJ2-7	ASRPRTVVYEQY
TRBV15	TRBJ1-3	ATTGGVSNTIY
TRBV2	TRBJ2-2	ASESGELF
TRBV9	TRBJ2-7	ASSAYTGPNEQY
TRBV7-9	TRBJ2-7	ASSDDKGQGF
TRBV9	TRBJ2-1	ASSATSGSYNEQF
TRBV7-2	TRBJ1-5	ASRGTGNQPQH
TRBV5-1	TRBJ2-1	ASSLGVTGVSYNEQF
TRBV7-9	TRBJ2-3	ASSFASGRADTQY
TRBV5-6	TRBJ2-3	ASSGTSANTDTQY
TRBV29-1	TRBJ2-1	SVLPGLNSYNEQF
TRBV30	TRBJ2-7	AWTSSGRAYEQY
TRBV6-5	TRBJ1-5	ASSSAGTGFNQPQH
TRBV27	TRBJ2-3	ASSLTSGGITDTQY
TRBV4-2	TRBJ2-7	ASSPLSGTQSYEQY
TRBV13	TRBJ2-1	ASSPTTRLGNEQF
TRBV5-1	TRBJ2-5	ASSSEPGETQY
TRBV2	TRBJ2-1	ASSEPTGHGGEQF
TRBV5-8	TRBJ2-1	ASSLEGALDEQF
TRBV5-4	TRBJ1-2	ASTEGQDYGYT
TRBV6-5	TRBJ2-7	ASSYDGNEQY
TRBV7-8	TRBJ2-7	ASSLSDEQY